A selection of T cell receptor beta chains follows, all from one sample in a study of T cell repertoires in cytomegalovirus infection. TCRdb ran MiXCR on the reads and lists one entry per CDR3 protein. The sample has around 740,000 distinct CDR3 sequences; about 40% are singletons. Sequenced sample: PBMCs. The receptors here all came from a human donor in good health (CMV status not recorded). Some clones in this sample may be carry-over from other donors' samples. The CDR3 runs from the conserved cysteine through the conserved F or W. D genes are given only for firm matches. Clone size is not always given. Where it is, it says once, few, many or a class for expanded clones.

v_gene: TRBV20-1
d_gene: NA
j_gene: TRBJ2-1
abundance: NA
CDR3nt: TGCAGTTCTGTTAAGAGGAACAATGAGCAGTTCTTC
CDR3aa: CSSVKRNNEQFF

v_gene: TRBV7-9
d_gene: TRBD2
j_gene: TRBJ2-1
abundance: NA
CDR3nt: TGTGCCAGCAGAAGACTAGCCTCTGAGCAGTTCTTC
CDR3aa: CASRRLASEQFF

v_gene: TRBV9
d_gene: TRBD1
j_gene: TRBJ2-1
abundance: NA
CDR3nt: TGTGCCAGCAGCGTAGCTGTGGGACAGGGATTCAATGAGCAGTTCTTC
CDR3aa: CASSVAVGQGFNEQFF

v_gene: TRBV12-3/TRBV12-4
d_gene: TRBD1
j_gene: TRBJ1-4
abundance: NA
CDR3nt: TGTGCCAGCAGTTGGACAGGAGTTGGGGGTGAAAAACTGTTTTTT
CDR3aa: CASSWTGVGGEKLFF

v_gene: TRBV20-1
d_gene: TRBD1
j_gene: TRBJ1-6
abundance: NA
CDR3nt: TGCAGTGCTAGAAGACAGGGGGCTGGGAATTCACCCCTCCACTTT
CDR3aa: CSARRQGAGNSPLHF

v_gene: TRBV20-1
d_gene: TRBD2
j_gene: TRBJ2-7
abundance: NA
CDR3nt: TGCAGTGCCAAGACTAGCGGGAGTCTTCACGAGCAGTACTTC
CDR3aa: CSAKTSGSLHEQYF

v_gene: TRBV7-2
d_gene: TRBD2
j_gene: TRBJ2-3
abundance: many
CDR3nt: TGTGCCAGCAGCTTAGGACTAGCGGTAGATACGCAGTATTTT
CDR3aa: CASSLGLAVDTQYF

v_gene: TRBV24-1
d_gene: TRBD1
j_gene: TRBJ1-2
abundance: once
CDR3nt: TGTGCCACCAGTGACCCGACAGGGGTGTACGGCTACACCTTC
CDR3aa: CATSDPTGVYGYTF

v_gene: TRBV6-5
d_gene: TRBD1
j_gene: TRBJ1-2
abundance: NA
CDR3nt: TGTGCCAGCAGTTTTCTCGGACAGGGGGCATATGGCTACACCTTC
CDR3aa: CASSFLGQGAYGYTF

v_gene: TRBV6-2/TRBV6-3
d_gene: NA
j_gene: TRBJ1-1
abundance: NA
CDR3nt: TGTGCCAGCAGTTACGTTGAGGTCGGCATGAACACTGAAGCTTTCTTT
CDR3aa: CASSYVEVGMNTEAFF

v_gene: TRBV28
d_gene: NA
j_gene: TRBJ1-1
abundance: NA
CDR3nt: TGTGCCAGCAGTTTAATGGGGGGCGCAGGTGAAGCTTTCTTT
CDR3aa: CASSLMGGAGEAFF

v_gene: TRBV12-3/TRBV12-4
d_gene: NA
j_gene: TRBJ1-1
abundance: many
CDR3nt: TGTGCCAGCAGTCATGGGGACACTGAAGCTTTCTTT
CDR3aa: CASSHGDTEAFF

v_gene: TRBV4-1
d_gene: NA
j_gene: TRBJ1-5
abundance: NA
CDR3nt: TGCGCCAGCAGCCAAGAGATAGCCACTTTGGGCAATCAGCCCCAGCATTTT
CDR3aa: CASSQEIATLGNQPQHF

v_gene: TRBV11-1
d_gene: TRBD1
j_gene: TRBJ1-1
abundance: few
CDR3nt: TGTGCCAGCAGCTCCAAGGGACAGGGGCGGACTGAAGCTTTCTTT
CDR3aa: CASSSKGQGRTEAFF

v_gene: TRBV29-1
d_gene: TRBD1
j_gene: TRBJ1-1
abundance: NA
CDR3nt: TGCAGCGTTACTGGACAGGGGGTAAGGAACACTGAAGCTTTCTTT
CDR3aa: CSVTGQGVRNTEAFF

v_gene: TRBV5-8
d_gene: NA
j_gene: TRBJ1-1
abundance: NA
CDR3nt: TGTGCCAGCCGCTTGGCCAGTCCCGGGGGCCCGAACACTGAAGCTTTCTTT
CDR3aa: CASRLASPGGPNTEAFF

v_gene: TRBV12-3/TRBV12-4
d_gene: TRBD1
j_gene: TRBJ1-5
abundance: NA
CDR3nt: TGTGCCAGCAGCCTTCCCTCGGGACAGGGGGGAAAGCAGCCCCAGCATTTT
CDR3aa: CASSLPSGQGGKQPQHF

v_gene: TRBV10-3
d_gene: NA
j_gene: TRBJ2-3
abundance: NA
CDR3nt: TGTGCCATCGGGAGACAGGAGGGAGATACGCAGTATTTT
CDR3aa: CAIGRQEGDTQYF